These 29 T cell receptor beta chains share one sample of origin, sequenced in a study of PD-L1 blockade in urothelial cancer. Sequencing used immunoSEQ multiplex PCR; TCRdb keeps in-frame clones, though not all of them. This table holds roughly 87,000 clones, 80% to 90% found once. The time point was: pretreatment peripheral blood. The sample here was PBMCs, taken around atezolizumab (anti-PD-L1) treatment. The receptors here all came from a woman over 75 with urothelial cancer.

The rearrangement links TRBV29-1 to TRBJ2-7; D uncertain. Germline V lookup: CDR1 SQVTM, CDR2 ANQGSEA. With 5 bases removed from V and 8 bases from J, the gap between germline ends came to 16 bases. This CDR3 has 12 amino acids. CDR3 amino acids: CSVSQATNKQYF. CDR3 DNA sequence: TGCAGCGTTAGTCAGGCTACGAATAAGCAGTACTTC.

The chain uses TRBV7-6 and TRBJ2-2; 10 nucleotides line up with TRBD2. The germline V gene has CDR1 SGHVS and CDR2 FNYEAQ. V shed 5 bases, J shed 4 bases, and the junction held 4 bases outside the gene matches. The CDR3 loop spans 15 amino acids. As DNA, the CDR3 is TGTGCCAGCAGCGCTAGCGGGAGCGGCACCGGGGAGCTGTTTTTT. It translates to CASSASGSGTGELFF.

This chain joins TRBV2 and TRBJ2-4, with TRBD1 matching over 9 bases. CDR1 SNHLY and CDR2 FYNNEI come from the germline V gene. Trimming at V came to 4 bases and at J to 0 bases, leaving 10 bases not matched to a gene. The CDR3 totals 18 residues. CDR3 sequence: CASSASRDRVLAKNIQYF. DNA of the CDR3: TGTGCCAGCAGTGCGTCCCGGGACAGGGTTCTAGCCAAAAACATTCAGTACTTC.

Only a few counts were recorded for this clone. The V gene is TRBV5-4, the J gene TRBJ1-1; D may be TRBD1 (5 bases). With 0 bases removed from V and 4 bases from J, the gap between germline ends came to 10 bases. Germline lookup yields CDR1 SGHNT and CDR2 YYREEE (reference sequence). The CDR3 covers 14 residues. CDR3 amino acids: CASSLEWGGTEAFF. DNA for the CDR3: TGTGCCAGCAGCTTGGAGTGGGGGGGCACTGAAGCTTTCTTT.

CDR3 in amino acids: CASSFIPRDRDALGQYF. The CDR3 bases are TGTGCCAGCAGTTTCATCCCAAGGGACAGGGACGCCCTAGGGCAGTACTTC. The chain combines TRBV27 with TRBJ2-7; 9 positions agree with TRBD1. The trim removed 3 bases at V and 9 bases at J, leaving 18 bases unmatched. The CDR3 covers 17 residues. Germline CDR1 is MNHEY and CDR2 is SMNVEV (reference sequence).

V is TRBV28 and J is TRBJ1-3; 7 bases map to TRBD1. CDR1 and CDR2 (germline): MDHEN, SYDVKM. V dropped 8 bases and J dropped 0; count of bases not matched to a gene: 4. The CDR3 is 14 amino acids. CDR3 coding DNA: TGTGCCAGCGGGACAGCGCTCTCTGGAAACACCATATATTTT. Its protein product is CASGTALSGNTIYF.

This clone was recorded a few times. The rearrangement joins TRBV7-3 to TRBJ1-1; the D gene is possibly TRBD1 (5 bases). This CDR3 is 14 amino acids long. Trimming shortened V by 1 base and J by 2 bases, and 8 bases separated the two germline ends. The germline V gene encodes CDR1 SGHTA and CDR2 FQGTGA. CDR3 amino acids: CASSLNQGNTEAFF. The CDR3 DNA follows: TGTGCCAGCAGCTTAAATCAGGGTAACACTGAAGCTTTCTTT.

This clone was picked up one time. V is TRBV5-1 and J is TRBJ2-2; D is ambiguous. Per germline, CDR1 SGHRS and CDR2 YFSETQ. The CDR3 is 16 residues long. The ends were cut back, 4 bases at V and 1 base at J, with 14 bases in the middle. The CDR3 DNA reads as TGCGCCAGCAGCATTGCCCTAACTTTGAACACCGGGGAGCTGTTTTTT. This gives the protein CASSIALTLNTGELFF.

The chain recombines TRBV5-1 with TRBJ2-2; D is unclear. V was cut by 5 bases and J by 5 bases, with 13 bases left in between. The CDR3 is 14 residues long. CDR1 and CDR2 (germline): SGHRS, YFSETQ. Here the CDR3 DNA reads TGCGCCAGCAGAGGTAGCAGTTCTACCGGGGAGCTGTTTTTT. Translating gives CASRGSSSTGELFF.

The chain uses TRBV30 and TRBJ2-1; D gene uncertain. Germline CDR1 and CDR2: GTSNPN and SVGIG (reference sequence). CDR3 size: 15 residues. Trimming pared 0 bases from V and 5 bases from J, leaving 14 bases between. CDR3 residues: CAWSVRTRRDNEQFF. CDR3 nucleotides: TGTGCCTGGAGTGTACGCACGCGGCGAGACAATGAGCAGTTCTTC. Together with reference TRBV30 and TRBJ2-1, the CDR3 gives the full variable domain: SQTIHQWPATLVQPVGSPLSLECTVEGTSNPNLYWYRQAAGRGLQLLFYSVGIGQISSEVPQNLSASRPQDRQFILSSKKLLLSDSGFYLCAWSVRTRRDNEQFFGPGTRLTVL.

V and J are TRBV30 and TRBJ2-1, with a weak D call TRBD1 (5 bases). Germline V CDR1 and CDR2: GTSNPN, SVGIG (reference sequence). CDR3 length: 14 residues. Trimming cost V 0 bases and J 9 bases, with 15 bases left between them. The CDR3 region has the DNA TGTGCCTGGAGTGTACAGCGTTTCCAGGGTGAGCAGTTCTTC. This translates into CAWSVQRFQGEQFF.

The genes are TRBV19 and TRBJ2-7; perhaps TRBD2 as D (5 bases). The germline V gene encodes CDR1 LNHDA and CDR2 SQIVND (reference sequence). The V end was cut by 8 bases, the J end by 2 bases, with 13 bases between. The CDR3 is 13 amino acids. DNA of the CDR3: TGTGCCAGTGGAACTAGGAATACCTACGAGCAGTACTTC. As protein: CASGTRNTYEQYF.

The V and J genes are TRBV11-2 and TRBJ2-7; D ambiguous. The CDR3 sequence is 18 residues long. Germline V gene sequence: CDR1 SGHAT, CDR2 FQNNGV. The germline V and J ends were trimmed by 1 base and 1 base, with 20 bases remaining between them. Here the CDR3 DNA reads TGTGCCAGCAGCTTAGTACCGATGGCCATGACGAGGTCCTACGAGCAGTACTTC. This encodes CASSLVPMAMTRSYEQYF.

The V and J genes are TRBV21-1 and TRBJ2-5; the table names TRBD2, a call not compared with the DNA. TRBV21-1 is a documented pseudogene. This CDR3 has 16 amino acids. Written as DNA, the CDR3 is TGTGCCAGCAGCATGGCCGAGTCTCGGGGGGGGGAGACCCAGTACTTC. It is translated as CASSMAESRGGETQYF.

As DNA, the CDR3 is TGTGCCAGCAGTTACCTCCCTTTTGGGGCCAACGTCCTGACTTTC. Its translation: CASSYLPFGANVLTF. The chain recombines TRBV6-5 with TRBJ2-6; D is uncertain. The V and J ends lost 2 bases and 3 bases respectively, with 8 bases between them. The CDR3 covers 15 residues. Germline CDR1 MNHEY, CDR2 SVGAGI.

This rearrangement joins TRBV29-1 to TRBJ2-1, with 7 bases fitting TRBD2. The CDR3 loop spans 17 amino acids. V gave up 3 bases and J gave up 0 bases; unmatched junction bases: 11. Germline CDR1 and CDR2: SQVTM and ANQGSEA. The CDR3 loop reads CSVDGASGESSYNEQFF. The CDR3 DNA follows: TGCAGCGTTGATGGAGCTAGCGGAGAGAGCTCCTACAATGAGCAGTTCTTC.

The chain recombines TRBV19 with TRBJ1-5; D is uncertain. V was trimmed by 4 bases and J by 3 bases, leaving 31 bases between them. CDR3 length: 21 residues. In germline, CDR1 is LNHDA, CDR2 SQIVND (reference sequence). This CDR3 reads CASSTPLRTTIGRGVNQPQHF. CDR3 bases: TGTGCCAGTAGTACCCCACTCCGTACTACTATCGGCCGGGGTGTCAATCAGCCCCAGCATTTT. Supplemented by reference TRBV19 and TRBJ1-5, the full variable domain reads DGGITQSPKYLFRKEGQNVTLSCEQNLNHDAMYWYRQDPGQGLRLIYYSQIVNDFQKGDIAEGYSVSREKKESFPLTVTSAQKNPTAFYLCASSTPLRTTIGRGVNQPQHFGDGTRLSIL.

The sample holds one count of this clone. The chain combines TRBV10-2 with TRBJ2-5; 7 bases fit TRBD2. This CDR3 is built from 16 residues. The germline V gene encodes CDR1 WSHSY and CDR2 SAAADI. V trimming: 6 bases; J trimming: 5 bases; junction bases outside the gene matches: 15. In DNA, the CDR3 is TGCGCCAGCAGGTCCGCTTTCGCGGGAGAGTGGGAGACCCAGTACTTC. As protein: CASRSAFAGEWETQYF.

The chain employs TRBV12-1 and TRBJ2-1; the table gives TRBD2 as D, unverified against the DNA. TRBV12-1 is a documented pseudogene. The CDR3 sequence is 15 residues long. This CDR3 reads CASSVLAGRTYEQFF. In nucleotides, the CDR3 is TGTGCCAGCAGCGTACTAGCGGGACGTACCTATGAGCAGTTCTTC.

The chain joins TRBV2 to TRBJ2-7, with 11 bases that match TRBD2. Losses at the gene ends were 2 bases for V and 5 bases for J; bases not matched to a gene: 8. The CDR3 runs to 16 residues. The V gene's germline CDR1 is SNHLY and CDR2 FYNNEI. As DNA, the CDR3 is TGTGCCAGCAGTGAATCAAGACTAGCGGGATCCCACGAGCAGTACTTC. It yields the protein CASSESRLAGSHEQYF.

V gene TRBV4-2 combines with J gene TRBJ1-5; 9 nucleotides line up with TRBD1. V lost 3 bases and J lost 4; bases outside the gene matches: 16. Looked up from germline, CDR1 is LGHNA and CDR2 is YNFKEQ. The CDR3 contains 19 residues. The CDR3: CASSHPGQGRLSMNQPQHF. Here the CDR3 DNA reads TGTGCCAGCAGCCACCCGGGACAGGGACGCCTTTCCATGAATCAGCCCCAGCATTTT.

The chain employs TRBV6-5 and TRBJ2-2; D ambiguous. The CDR3 runs 14 residues. Trimming cost V 5 bases and J 6 bases, with 13 bases left between them. Germline CDR1 is MNHEY and CDR2 is SVGAGI. This CDR3 reads CASSHLSVSGELFF. The DNA of the CDR3 is TGTGCCAGCAGTCACCTGTCGGTTTCCGGGGAGCTGTTTTTT.

This chain connects TRBV7-3 to TRBJ2-2; possible D gene TRBD1, 5 bases. Trimming pared 4 bases from V and 2 bases from J, leaving 17 bases between. CDR1 and CDR2 (germline): SGHTA, FQGTGA. This CDR3 contains 17 residues. In DNA form, the CDR3 reads TGTGCCAGCAGCTCGACAGCAACGAGAGTAAACACCGGGGAGCTGTTTTTT. Translating it yields CASSSTATRVNTGELFF. The entire variable domain, with the rest obtained from reference TRBV7-3 and TRBJ2-2, is as follows: GAGVSQTPSNKVTEKGKYVELRCDPISGHTALYWYRQSLGQGPEFLIYFQGTGAADDSGLPNDRFFAVRPEGSVSTLKIQRTERGDSAVYLCASSSTATRVNTGELFFGEGSRLTVL.

This rearrangement joins TRBV6-1 to TRBJ2-5; D perhaps matches TRBD2 (5 bases). Germline assignment: CDR1 MNHNS and CDR2 SASEGT. Trimming removed 5 bases from V and 5 bases from J, with 12 bases in between. The CDR3 spans 13 residues. The CDR3 region has the DNA TGTGCCAGCAGTCCGGAGAGCGGTGAGACCCAGTACTTC. This encodes CASSPESGETQYF.

The chain has TRBV5-4 and TRBJ2-3; 8 nucleotides align to TRBD2. Germline V gives CDR1 SGHNT, CDR2 YYREEE (reference sequence). The CDR3 length is 17 residues. Trimming at V came to 4 bases and at J to 2 bases, leaving 12 bases not matched to a gene. This CDR3 reads CASSLGGGSGVTDTQYF. For the CDR3, the DNA is TGTGCCAGCAGCCTCGGGGGGGGTAGCGGAGTCACAGATACGCAGTATTTT.

This clone showed up just a few times. V usage is TRBV20-1 and J usage is TRBJ2-1, with D perhaps matching TRBD2 (5 bases). Germline V gene lookup returns CDR1 DFQATT and CDR2 SNEGSKA (reference sequence). The CDR3 loop spans 11 amino acids. CDR3 protein: CSLTRKDEQFF. The DNA of the CDR3 is TGCAGCCTAACTAGGAAAGATGAGCAGTTCTTC.

This clone was observed a single time. The CDR3 nucleotides read TGCGCCAGCAGCCGCCTTGGGAGGCTAGCGGGAGTAGAGGGCACAGATACGCAGTATTTT. It codes for CASSRLGRLAGVEGTDTQYF. This chain uses TRBV5-1 with TRBJ2-3; 10 nucleotides match TRBD2. The ends lost 4 bases at V and 1 base at J; junction bases unmatched: 18. Germline assignment: CDR1 SGHRS and CDR2 YFSETQ. There are 20 residues in the CDR3.

The chain couples TRBV30 to TRBJ2-3; the match to TRBD2 covers 9 bases. Germline CDR1 and CDR2: GTSNPN and SVGIG (reference sequence). The J segment lost 4 bases and the V segment lost 2 bases, leaving 7 bases of the junction unmatched. This CDR3 contains 15 residues. CDR3 sequence: CAWSRRAGGADTQYF. DNA of the CDR3: TGTGCCTGGAGTCGAAGGGCGGGAGGGGCAGATACGCAGTATTTT.

The genes are TRBV5-6 and TRBJ2-5; TRBD2 aligns across 13 bases. The CDR3 extends over 16 amino acids. Germline lookup yields CDR1 SGHDT and CDR2 YYEEEE. V lost 0 bases to trimming and J lost 4 bases; unmatched junction nucleotides: 3. The DNA for the CDR3 is TGTGCCAGCAGCTTGGCCGGACTAGCGGGAGTAGAGACCCAGTACTTC. Its protein product is CASSLAGLAGVETQYF.